The 16 T cell receptor beta chains below come from one sample, sequenced in a study of blood T cell repertoires in COVID-19 (dated by TCRdb to the early 2020s). Library prep was done by the immunoSEQ multiplex PCR assay. Entries here come from immuneACCESS through TCRdb and include only in-frame sequences with V and J called. Some clones fail to appear in such tables; in the studies checked, an unresolved V gene covers under half of the shortfall, and the cause of the remainder is unknown. The sample records a few hundred thousand clones, nearly 90% of which are singletons. The top ten clonotypes cover around 4.5% of the sample. Sequencing was carried out using PBMCs or T cells enriched from blood (not recorded which). Receptor source: a woman aged 18-30 years with acute COVID-19.

Only one count was recorded for this clone. The rearrangement uses TRBV28 and TRBJ1-5; 9 bases map to TRBD1. V lost 5 bases to trimming and J lost 6 bases; unmatched junction nucleotides: 8. The CDR3 runs to 15 residues. The germline CDR1 and CDR2 sequences are MDHEN and SYDVKM. This chain's CDR3 is CASSTGQGRTQPQHF. The CDR3 bases are TGTGCCAGCAGTACAGGACAGGGGAGGACTCAGCCCCAGCATTTT.

V gene TRBV29-1 combines with J gene TRBJ2-6, with TRBD1 as a possible D gene (6 bases). Germline V CDR1 and CDR2: SQVTM, ANQGSEA. The CDR3 runs to 17 residues. V lost 4 bases and J lost 2, with 18 bases in between. The CDR3 nucleotides are TGCAGCGTTGGGGGGCCGGACTCCCGAGCTGGGGCCAACGTCCTGACTTTC. Its protein is CSVGGPDSRAGANVLTF.

This clone showed up just once. This chain links TRBV5-4 with TRBJ2-1; 10 bases align to TRBD2. Germline assignment: CDR1 SGHNT and CDR2 YYREEE (reference sequence). The junction had 4 bases not matched to a gene; V was cut back by 1 base and J by 6 bases. The CDR3 runs 15 residues. The CDR3 region has the DNA TGTGCCAGCAGCTTGAGGCTAGCGGGAGCCAATGAGCAGTTCTTC. This codes for CASSLRLAGANEQFF.

The rearrangement joins TRBV6-5 to TRBJ2-3; TRBD1 matches at 12 bases. Per germline, CDR1 MNHEY and CDR2 SVGAGI. The CDR3 length is 15 residues. The J segment lost 2 bases and the V segment lost 6 bases, leaving 3 bases of the junction unmatched. CDR3 sequence (DNA): TGTGCCAGCAGGGGACAGGGGGCGTTCACAGATACGCAGTATTTT. It codes for CASRGQGAFTDTQYF.

The chain has TRBV28 and TRBJ1-5, with 8 bases identical to TRBD1. The CDR3 is made up of 16 amino acids. Trimming removed 6 bases from V and 6 bases from J; junction bases left unmatched: 13. Germline CDR1 and CDR2: MDHEN and SYDVKM. This CDR3 is CASSQGAHTGFQPQHF. CDR3 DNA: TGTGCCAGCAGCCAGGGGGCCCACACAGGGTTTCAGCCCCAGCATTTT.

The table lists this clone with a few counts. V and J are TRBV2 and TRBJ1-2; 7 bases are shared with TRBD1. Germline-derived CDR1 and CDR2 are SNHLY and FYNNEI. This CDR3 is 15 amino acids long. The V and J ends lost 3 bases and 7 bases, in that order; junction bases with no gene match: 11. As DNA, the CDR3 is TGTGCCAGCAGTGACCCGACAGGGCTAGTAGGTGGCTACACCTTC. As protein: CASSDPTGLVGGYTF.

The V and J genes are TRBV9 and TRBJ2-1; TRBD1 agrees at 9 bases. After removal of 0 bases from V and 10 bases from J, the junction contained 11 bases not matched to a gene. The germline CDR1 and CDR2 sequences are SGDLS and YYNGEE. The length of the CDR3 is 16 residues. CDR3 sequence (DNA): TGTGCCAGCAGCGTAGTTGGGGACAGGGTCATCAAGGAGCAGTTCTTC. Protein sequence: CASSVVGDRVIKEQFF.

The chain links TRBV28 to TRBJ1-2; 12 nucleotides agree with TRBD1. The CDR3 is 15 amino acids. Trimming at V came to 5 bases and at J to 7 bases, leaving 8 bases not matched to a gene. Looked up from germline, CDR1 is MDHEN and CDR2 is SYDVKM. CDR3 amino acids: CASSTAGTGGTGYTF. The DNA of the CDR3 is TGTGCCAGCAGTACCGCCGGGACAGGGGGCACTGGCTACACCTTC.

The CDR3 region has the DNA TGTGCCAGCAGTGCGAACGAACAGGGCTACGAGCAGTACTTC. Translation: CASSANEQGYEQYF. V usage is TRBV28 and J usage is TRBJ2-7; D is possibly TRBD1 (6 bases). The CDR3 length is 14 residues. Germline-derived CDR1 and CDR2 are MDHEN and SYDVKM. Trimming removed 5 bases at V and 3 bases at J, with 14 bases between.

The rearrangement links TRBV27 to TRBJ1-4; 8 bases match TRBD1. V shed 3 bases, J shed 0 bases, and the junction held 3 bases outside the gene matches. Germline V gene sequence: CDR1 MNHEY, CDR2 SMNVEV (reference sequence). The CDR3 is 16 residues long. The CDR3 coding sequence is TGTGCCAGCAGTTTGACAGGGGCTACAACTAATGAAAAACTGTTTTTT. This gives the protein CASSLTGATTNEKLFF. Based on the CDR3 plus reference TRBV27 and TRBJ1-4, the full variable domain is EAQVTQNPRYLITVTGKKLTVTCSQNMNHEYMSWYRQDPGLGLRQIYYSMNVEVTDKGDVPEGYKVSRKEKRNFPLILESPSPNQTSLYFCASSLTGATTNEKLFFGSGTQLSVL.

The CDR3 loop is CASSWDRDNSPLHF. CDR3 coding DNA: TGTGCCAGCAGCTGGGACAGGGATAATTCACCCCTCCACTTT. The V gene is TRBV5-4, the J gene TRBJ1-6; TRBD1 aligns across 9 bases. The germline gives CDR1 SGHNT, CDR2 YYREEE (reference sequence). After removal of 3 bases from V and 5 bases from J, the junction contained 0 bases not matched to a gene. The CDR3 covers 14 residues.

This clone was seen many times. The V gene is TRBV5-5, the J gene TRBJ1-2; D might be TRBD1 (5 bases). CDR1 SGHKS and CDR2 YYEKEE come from the germline V gene (reference sequence). V lost 3 bases, J lost 2 bases, and 8 bases lay in between. This CDR3 has 13 residues. The CDR3 spells CASSWSGNYGYTF. CDR3 bases: TGTGCCAGCAGCTGGTCAGGGAACTATGGCTACACCTTC.

This chain uses TRBV7-9 with TRBJ2-1, with D possibly being TRBD2 (6 bases). The germline V gene has CDR1 SEHNR and CDR2 FQNEAQ (reference sequence). The V end was cut by 4 bases, the J end by 4 bases, with 17 bases between. The CDR3 consists of 16 residues. The CDR3 is CASSSAGAPNYNEQFF. DNA of the CDR3: TGTGCCAGCAGCTCAGCGGGCGCTCCCAATTACAATGAGCAGTTCTTC.

The CDR3 protein is CASSASGSNYEQFF. CDR3 in DNA: TGTGCCAGCAGCGCTAGCGGGAGTAATTATGAGCAGTTCTTC. The chain couples TRBV7-3 to TRBJ2-1; 10 nucleotides line up with TRBD2. Germline trimming cut 5 bases from V and 8 bases from J; bases unmatched to any gene: 6. CDR1 is SGHTA, CDR2 FQGTGA, per germline. CDR3 length: 14 residues.

The chain carries TRBV18 and TRBJ2-7; 7 bases align to TRBD1. This CDR3 region has 14 residues. V dropped 6 bases and J dropped 3; count of bases not matched to a gene: 8. From germline, CDR1 is KGHSH and CDR2 LQKENI. The CDR3 here is CASSLRDRLYEQYF. In DNA form, the CDR3 reads TGTGCCAGCTCTCTCCGGGACAGACTCTACGAGCAGTACTTC. The full variable domain, with the rest looked up from reference TRBV18 and TRBJ2-7, is NAGVMQNPRHLVRRRGQEARLRCSPMKGHSHVYWYRQLPEEGLKFMVYLQKENIIDESGMPKERFSAEFPKEGPSILRIQQVVRGDSAAYFCASSLRDRLYEQYFGPGTRLTVT.

V gene TRBV19 combines with J gene TRBJ2-6, with D tentatively TRBD2 (5 bases). From germline, CDR1 is LNHDA and CDR2 SQIVND (reference sequence). The CDR3 covers 14 residues. V lost 5 bases, J lost 3 bases, and 8 bases lay in between. CDR3 loop: CASSDGGGANVLTF. The CDR3 region has the DNA TGTGCCAGTAGTGACGGAGGTGGGGCCAACGTCCTGACTTTC.